This T cell receptor beta chain was recorded in a study of cytomegalovirus exposure and HLA in healthy donors. The CDR3 contains 13 residues. Per the germline V gene, CDR1 is LNHDA and CDR2 is SQIVND (reference sequence). Trimming shortened V by 5 bases and J by 5 bases, and 12 bases separated the two germline ends. General study points: Later analysis reportedly placed an Asian-associated ancestry cluster below the approximately 650-donor mean in N-insertions. A later analysis found common viral pathogens apparently linked to several of the most significant clusters. In vitro confirmation showed three CMV-associated chains to be CMV antigen specific.

Amplification used 60 Vbeta primers and 13 Jbeta primers. The assay was immunoSEQ multiplex PCR, and TCRdb's table has in-frame clones only and misses some. The table includes more than 50,000 clones, 60% to 80% detected once. Of note for this clone: Its antigen is as yet unknown.

The sequenced material came from PBMCs. The source of this sequence is a female donor in good health and CMV-seronegative. The chain employs TRBV19 and TRBJ1-2; no clear D gene. CDR3 DNA: TGTGCCAGTAGTCCACAGCAGGCGTATGGCTACACCTTC. Its protein is CASSPQQAYGYTF.